These T cell receptor beta chains were read from a single sample in a study of cytomegalovirus exposure and HLA in healthy donors. Sequencing used immunoSEQ multiplex PCR; TCRdb keeps in-frame clones, though not all of them. Of under 200,000 clones detected, approximately 70% appear once; the ten largest clones hold around 2.8%. Sequenced material: PBMCs. These receptors were taken from a woman aged 35 to 49 in good health and CMV-seropositive. Each CDR3 is given with its conserved first and last residue. The order of the fields is V gene, J gene, clone size, D gene, CDR3 DNA, CDR3 protein. A D gene is named only where the DNA matches it firmly. Part of the rows lack a size; the others show once, few, many or a class for expanded clones.

V: TRBV27; J: TRBJ2-2; size: few; D: -; DNA: TGTGCCAGCGGACGGGAGTCCATCGGGGAGCTGTTTTTT; CDR3: CASGRESIGELFF
V: TRBV2; J: TRBJ2-1; size: few; D: TRBD2; DNA: TGTGCCAGCAGTCTAAAGACTAGCGGGGGGAATGAGCAGTTCTTC; CDR3: CASSLKTSGGNEQFF
V: TRBV4-3; J: TRBJ1-1; size: few; D: -; DNA: TGCGCCAGCAGCCAAGATCGGGGGACTGAAGCTTTCTTT; CDR3: CASSQDRGTEAFF
V: TRBV6-1; J: TRBJ2-1; size: -; D: TRBD2; DNA: TGTGCCAGCAGTGAAGAGGGCGGGGGGTTCTACAATGAGCAGTTCTTC; CDR3: CASSEEGGGFYNEQFF
V: TRBV4-3; J: TRBJ1-2; size: few; D: -; DNA: TGCGCCAGCAGCCCCCGGGAGGGAAACTATGGCTACCCCTTC; CDR3: CASSPREGNYGYPF
V: TRBV18; J: TRBJ2-3; size: -; D: -; DNA: TGTGCCAGCTCACCAGGGGCCACAGATACGCAGTATTTT; CDR3: CASSPGATDTQYF
V: TRBV4-3; J: TRBJ1-2; size: once; D: -; DNA: TGCGCCAGCAGCCAACGGGTTGCAGGGGCAGAAGGCTACACCTTC; CDR3: CASSQRVAGAEGYTF
V: TRBV5-4; J: TRBJ1-1; size: -; D: TRBD1; DNA: TGTGCCAGCAGCCGGGGGACAGGGGGCACTGAAGCTTTCTTT; CDR3: CASSRGTGGTEAFF
V: TRBV7-9; J: TRBJ1-1; size: -; D: -; DNA: TGTGCCAGCAGCGAGGGGGTGATCGCTGAAGCTTTCTTT; CDR3: CASSEGVIAEAFF
V: TRBV12-5; J: TRBJ2-1; size: -; D: -; DNA: TGTGCTAGTGAGGGGCTTGCCAATGAGCAGTTCTTC; CDR3: CASEGLANEQFF
V: TRBV4-2; J: TRBJ1-5; size: -; D: -; DNA: TGTGCCAGCAGCCAAGAGTCCGGACAGATTAATCAGCCCCAGAATTTT; CDR3: CASSQESGQINQPQNF
V: TRBV5-6; J: TRBJ2-1; size: -; D: -; DNA: TGTGCCAGCAGCCCCCTCGGTAGCAAACACGACAATGAGCAGTTCTTC; CDR3: CASSPLGSKHDNEQFF
V: TRBV6-6; J: TRBJ1-5; size: -; D: TRBD1; DNA: TGTGCCAGCACGGGACAGGGAGGGGGTCAGCCCCAGCATTTT; CDR3: CASTGQGGGQPQHF
V: TRBV4-2; J: TRBJ1-1; size: -; D: -; DNA: TGTGCCAGCAGCCAAGACCTAGACACTGAAGCTTTCTTT; CDR3: CASSQDLDTEAFF
V: TRBV5-4; J: TRBJ1-4; size: few; D: -; DNA: TGTGCCGCCGGAGGAGGGGAAAAACTGTTTTTT; CDR3: CAAGGGEKLFF
V: TRBV19; J: TRBJ1-1; size: -; D: -; DNA: TGTGCCAGTAGTATAGATACAGGGCCCAACACTGAAGCTTTCTTT; CDR3: CASSIDTGPNTEAFF
V: TRBV15; J: TRBJ1-1; size: -; D: TRBD1; DNA: TGTGCCATCGGGACAGGGGGTATTTCGGGGAACACTGAAGCTTTCTTT; CDR3: CAIGTGGISGNTEAFF
V: TRBV7-2; J: TRBJ1-3; size: -; D: TRBD1; DNA: TGTGCCAGTACCCAGGGGGCGCGTGGAAACACCATATATTTT; CDR3: CASTQGARGNTIYF
V: TRBV7-2; J: TRBJ2-2; size: -; D: -; DNA: TGTGCCAGCAAGACTAGGATGGCCACCGGGGAGCTGTTTTTT; CDR3: CASKTRMATGELFF
V: TRBV28; J: TRBJ1-2; size: few; D: -; DNA: TGTGCCAGCAGTTTGCCACAGGGAGGCTACACCTTC; CDR3: CASSLPQGGYTF
V: TRBV19; J: TRBJ2-1; size: once; D: TRBD2; DNA: TGTGCCAGTAGTATGACCCTCCAAGCTAGCGGGAGTGCCTACAATGAGCAGTTCTTC; CDR3: CASSMTLQASGSAYNEQFF
V: TRBV30; J: TRBJ1-1; size: -; D: TRBD1; DNA: TGTGCCTGGAAGAGCGACAGGGGGTCGAACACTGAAGCTTTCTTT; CDR3: CAWKSDRGSNTEAFF